The clone carrying this T cell receptor (beta chain) was counted only a few times. Time point meaning: sample taken at primary tumor resection. Unsorted tumor, nontumor lung tissue or cryopreserved PBMC supplied the whole RNA. The donors were fewer than 80 patients with non-small cell lung cancer that was early-stage and untreated. Unique molecular identifiers tagged every individual TCR cDNA molecule. Each CDR3 protein is one row after TCRdb ran MiXCR on the 5' RACE reads. The sample yields about 23,000 distinct CDR3 sequences, 4% to 6% seen once. This entry comes from a study of spatial heterogeneity in lung cancer. This sample comprised PBMCs, obtained at surgery. This clonotype was sampled from a male donor with early-stage non-small cell lung cancer.

The CDR3 is CASSPRREVTDTQYF. The CDR3 DNA reads TGTGCCAGCAGTCCTCGGCGGGAGGTCACAGATACGCAGTATTTT. The gene calls are TRBV12-3 or TRBV12-4 and TRBJ2-3; 8 bases map to TRBD2. V shed 5 bases, J shed 2 bases, and the junction held 6 bases outside the gene matches. This CDR3 is built from 15 residues.